These 15 T cell receptor beta chains were all obtained from the same sample, sequenced in a study of blood T cell repertoires in COVID-19. Libraries were prepared by immunoSEQ multiplex PCR; TCRdb keeps only in-frame clonotypes and omits some of them. Found here are a few hundred thousand clones, roughly 89% of them singletons; the top ten hold roughly 9.4%. The sequenced sample was PBMCs or T cells enriched from blood (not recorded which). These receptors came from a woman aged 50 to 65 who had recovered from COVID-19.

This clone appeared a single time. The chain carries TRBV15 and TRBJ2-3; TRBD1 agrees at 8 bases. The trim removed 5 bases at V and 3 bases at J, leaving 7 bases unmatched. The germline V gene encodes CDR1 LNHNV and CDR2 YYDKDF (reference sequence). The CDR3 sequence is 15 residues long. The CDR3 DNA sequence: TGTGCCACCAGCTCCGGACAGGGAGATACAGATACGCAGTATTTT. Translated: CATSSGQGDTDTQYF.

The chain has TRBV7-9 and TRBJ2-7; D is perhaps TRBD1 (5 bases). V dropped 5 bases and J dropped 4 bases, with 21 bases sitting between them. The CDR3 runs 16 residues. CDR1 and CDR2 (germline): SEHNR, FQNEAQ (reference sequence). The CDR3 sequence is CASSHLTEVRDYEQYF. CDR3 coding DNA: TGTGCCAGCAGCCACTTGACAGAGGTCAGAGATTACGAGCAGTACTTC.

This clone was detected only once. The V and J genes are TRBV12-5 and TRBJ2-1, with a tentative D call TRBD1 (6 bases). The CDR3 runs to 17 residues. The V gene's germline CDR1 is LGHNT and CDR2 FRNRAP. The germline V and J ends were trimmed by 0 bases and 4 bases, with 16 bases remaining between them. CDR3 protein: CASGLVLGGAIYNEQFF. The CDR3 bases are TGTGCTAGTGGTTTGGTACTTGGGGGCGCGATATACAATGAGCAGTTCTTC. The full variable domain, completed using reference TRBV12-5 and TRBJ2-1, is DARVTQTPRHKVTEMGQEVTMRCQPILGHNTVFWYRQTMMQGLELLAYFRNRAPLDDSGMPKDRFSAEMPDATLATLKIQPSEPRDSAVYFCASGLVLGGAIYNEQFFGPGTRLTVL.

The genes are TRBV18 and TRBJ1-3, with a tentative D call TRBD1 (6 bases). V lost 3 bases and J lost 0, with 15 bases in between. Germline values: CDR1 KGHSH, CDR2 LQKENI. This CDR3 is 17 amino acids long. Here the CDR3 DNA reads TGTGCCAGCTCACCCTTGATAGGGGGTAACTCTGGAAACACCATATATTTT. Translated, it gives CASSPLIGGNSGNTIYF.

The gene calls are TRBV28 and TRBJ2-1; 7 nucleotides align to TRBD2. Trimming at V came to 5 bases and at J to 8 bases, leaving 12 bases not matched to a gene. The CDR3 totals 15 residues. The germline CDR1 and CDR2 sequences are MDHEN and SYDVKM. This CDR3 reads CASSHFGGMVDEQFF. The CDR3 DNA reads TGTGCCAGCAGTCACTTCGGGGGGATGGTGGATGAGCAGTTCTTC.

This chain links TRBV7-8 with TRBJ2-2, with 7 bases lining up with TRBD1. Unmatched junction bases numbered 9, after V lost 3 bases and J lost 2 bases. Per germline, CDR1 SGHVS and CDR2 FQNEAQ. The CDR3 has 17 amino acids. CDR3 sequence: CASSFYEGQINTGELFF. As DNA, the CDR3 is TGTGCCAGCAGCTTCTATGAGGGACAGATTAACACCGGGGAGCTGTTTTTT. Filled out from reference TRBV7-8 and TRBJ2-2, the complete variable domain reads GAGVSQSPRYKVAKRGQDVALRCDPISGHVSLFWYQQALGQGPEFLTYFQNEAQLDKSGLPSDRFFAERPEGSVSTLKIQRTQQEDSAVYLCASSFYEGQINTGELFFGEGSRLTVL.

J is TRBJ2-7 and V is TRBV6-5, with D possibly matching TRBD1 (6 bases). V dropped 2 bases and J dropped 3 bases, with 11 bases sitting between them. Germline V lookup: CDR1 MNHEY, CDR2 SVGAGI. The CDR3 totals 14 residues. Here the CDR3 reads CASSYETGSYEQYF. The CDR3 coding sequence is TGTGCCAGCAGTTACGAAACAGGGAGCTACGAGCAGTACTTC.

This rearrangement joins TRBV29-1 to TRBJ1-4; D call uncertain. CDR1 SQVTM and CDR2 ANQGSEA come from the germline V gene. CDR3 length equals 15 residues. Trimming removed 6 bases at V and 0 bases at J, with 14 bases between. The CDR3 DNA reads as TGCAGCGTCGAGACACCGGCCCCAACTAATGAAAAACTGTTTTTT. Its protein product is CSVETPAPTNEKLFF.

This chain's CDR3 is CASSETGGTEAFF. CDR3 nucleotide sequence: TGTGCCAGCAGTGAAACAGGAGGGACTGAAGCTTTCTTT. The genes are TRBV2 and TRBJ1-1, with a tentative D call TRBD1 (5 bases). The germline V gene has CDR1 SNHLY and CDR2 FYNNEI. The length of the CDR3 is 13 residues. V lost 2 bases and J lost 5, with 9 bases in between.

V usage is TRBV12-3 or TRBV12-4 and J usage is TRBJ1-1; a weak D match, TRBD1 (5 bases). CDR3 length equals 13 residues. Trimming took 4 bases from V and 2 from J, leaving 8 bases between them. The CDR3 here is CASSWGDNTEAFF. The CDR3 bases are TGTGCCAGCAGTTGGGGGGATAACACTGAAGCTTTCTTT.

The chain couples TRBV27 to TRBJ2-7, with TRBD1 matching over 9 bases. Germline CDR1 reads MNHEY; CDR2 reads SMNVEV (reference sequence). V shed 5 bases, J shed 5 bases, and the junction held 7 bases outside the gene matches. This CDR3 has 14 amino acids. The CDR3 nucleotides are TGTGCCAGCAGTCTACAGGGGGCTCTAAACGAGCAGTACTTC. Translated: CASSLQGALNEQYF.

The chain links TRBV5-1 to TRBJ1-6, with 10 nucleotides matching TRBD1. The ends lost 4 bases at V and 10 bases at J; junction bases unmatched: 5. CDR3 length equals 14 residues. Per germline, CDR1 SGHRS and CDR2 YFSETQ. The CDR3 DNA follows: TGCGCCAGCAGCGGACAGGGGGAAAGATCACCCCTCCACTTT. Translation gives CASSGQGERSPLHF.

A remark on this clone: Other DNA sequences in this specimen translate into the identical CDR3. The genes are TRBV27 and TRBJ1-1; tentative D call: TRBD1 (5 bases). Germline V gene data show CDR1 as MNHEY and CDR2 as SMNVEV (reference sequence). The CDR3 is 13 amino acids. V lost 8 bases and J 4 bases, leaving 14 bases between the germline ends. DNA for the CDR3: TGTGCCAGCTCCCCGGGGGGGGTCACTGAAGCTTTCTTT. Protein product: CASSPGGVTEAFF.

This CDR3 reads CASSPWGGSTDTQYF. The CDR3 region has the DNA TGTGCCAGCAGTCCCTGGGGGGGAAGCACAGATACGCAGTATTTT. The chain joins TRBV2 to TRBJ2-3; 7 bases agree with TRBD2. Germline-derived CDR1 and CDR2 are SNHLY and FYNNEI. The CDR3 length is 15 residues. V gave up 5 bases and J gave up 0 bases; unmatched junction bases: 5.

This chain links TRBV28 with TRBJ1-5, with unresolved D. Deletions cut 5 bases from V and 9 bases from J, with 20 bases between. From germline, CDR1 is MDHEN and CDR2 SYDVKM. This CDR3 contains 15 residues. The CDR3 DNA reads as TGTGCCAGCAGTACCCGGGGTCCTGGCGATTCGCCCCAGCATTTT. This encodes CASSTRGPGDSPQHF.